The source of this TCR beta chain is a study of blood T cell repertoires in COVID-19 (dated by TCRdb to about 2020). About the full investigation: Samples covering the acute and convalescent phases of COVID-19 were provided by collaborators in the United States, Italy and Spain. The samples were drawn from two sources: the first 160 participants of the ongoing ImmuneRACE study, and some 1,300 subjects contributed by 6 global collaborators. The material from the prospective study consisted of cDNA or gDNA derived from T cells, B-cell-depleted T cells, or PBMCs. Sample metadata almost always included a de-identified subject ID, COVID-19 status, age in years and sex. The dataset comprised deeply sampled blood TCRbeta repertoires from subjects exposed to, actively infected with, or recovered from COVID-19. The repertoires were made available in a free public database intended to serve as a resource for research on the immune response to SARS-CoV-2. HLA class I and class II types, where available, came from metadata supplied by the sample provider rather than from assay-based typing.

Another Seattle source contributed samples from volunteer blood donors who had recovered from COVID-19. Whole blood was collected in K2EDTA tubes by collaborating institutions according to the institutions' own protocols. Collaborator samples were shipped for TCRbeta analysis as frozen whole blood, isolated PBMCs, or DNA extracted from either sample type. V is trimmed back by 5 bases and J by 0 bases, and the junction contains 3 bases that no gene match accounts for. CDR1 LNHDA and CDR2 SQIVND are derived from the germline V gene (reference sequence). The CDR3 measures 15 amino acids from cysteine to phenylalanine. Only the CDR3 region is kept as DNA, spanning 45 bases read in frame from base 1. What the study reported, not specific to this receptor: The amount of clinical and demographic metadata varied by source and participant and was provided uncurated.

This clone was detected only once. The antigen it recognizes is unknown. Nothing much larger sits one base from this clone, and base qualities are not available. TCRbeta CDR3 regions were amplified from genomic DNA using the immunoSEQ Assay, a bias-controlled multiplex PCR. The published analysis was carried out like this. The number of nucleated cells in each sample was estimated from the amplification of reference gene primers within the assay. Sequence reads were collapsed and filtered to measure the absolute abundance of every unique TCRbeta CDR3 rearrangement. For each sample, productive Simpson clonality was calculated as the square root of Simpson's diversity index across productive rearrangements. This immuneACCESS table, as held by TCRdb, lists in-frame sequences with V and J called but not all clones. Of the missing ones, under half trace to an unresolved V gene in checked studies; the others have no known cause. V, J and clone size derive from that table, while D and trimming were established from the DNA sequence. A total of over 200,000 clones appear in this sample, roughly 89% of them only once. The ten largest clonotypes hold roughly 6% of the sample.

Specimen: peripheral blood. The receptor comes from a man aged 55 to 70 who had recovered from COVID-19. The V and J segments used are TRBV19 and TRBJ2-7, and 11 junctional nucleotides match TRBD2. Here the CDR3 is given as CASSYGTSGSYEQYF. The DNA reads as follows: TGTGCCAGTAGTTACGGGACTAGCGGCTCCTACGAGCAGTACTTC. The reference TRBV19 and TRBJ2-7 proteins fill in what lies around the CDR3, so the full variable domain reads DGGITQSPKYLFRKEGQNVTLSCEQNLNHDAMYWYRQDPGQGLRLIYYSQIVNDFQKGDIAEGYSVSREKKESFPLTVTSAQKNPTAFYLCASSYGTSGSYEQYFGPGTRLTVT.